This T cell receptor beta chain was identified during a study of T cells after yellow fever vaccination. Generation of TCR cDNA used 5'RACE template switching (which added a universal primer site and UMIs). Each CDR3 protein is one row after TCRdb ran MiXCR on the 5' RACE reads. The sample contains 300,000 to 400,000 distinct CDR3 sequences, almost 4% of which appear only once. This clonotype was observed at least ten times. Its specificity is unknown. V shed 4 bases and J shed 1 base, with 11 bases lying between them. Germline values: CDR1 DFQATT, CDR2 SNEGSKA (reference sequence). This CDR3 contains 15 residues. Regarding the study as a whole: Reappearing after the booster were most of the clones from primary vaccination (around 96% CD4, approximately 88% CD8). Overall, a small share of clonotypes was seen in both CD4 and CD8 compartments. A weaker but faster secondary response was observed, peaking on day 5 versus 15.

The genes are TRBV20-1 and TRBJ2-6, with D possibly matching TRBD1 (6 bases). The TCR originated in a young man who received the YFV17D yellow fever vaccine. Source: PBMCs, taken 5 days after the yellow fever booster vaccination. This chain's CDR3 is CSATSGDSGANVLTF. CDR3 bases: TGCAGTGCTACTTCAGGGGATTCTGGGGCCAACGTCCTGACTTTC.